One and the same sample provided the 26 T cell receptor beta chains below, sequenced in a study of blood T cell repertoires in COVID-19. TCRdb's copy holds only in-frame clones and misses some; the assay was immunoSEQ multiplex PCR. The sample contains around 300,000 clones, about 89% of which appear only once. Sample: peripheral blood. All receptors come from a man in his fifties with acute or convalescent COVID-19.

V usage is TRBV18 and J usage is TRBJ1-2, with TRBD1 matching over 9 bases. V trimming: 3 bases; J trimming: 2 bases; junction bases outside the gene matches: 7. This CDR3 region has 16 residues. The V gene's germline CDR1 is KGHSH and CDR2 LQKENI. The CDR3 protein is CASSPGQGPENYGYTF. In DNA form, the CDR3 reads TGTGCCAGCTCACCGGGACAGGGACCGGAGAACTATGGCTACACCTTC.

V is TRBV5-8 and J is TRBJ2-7; D is undetermined. V gave up 4 bases and J gave up 5 bases, with 10 bases separating them. The CDR3 runs 12 residues. The germline gives CDR1 SGHTS, CDR2 YDEGEE. The CDR3 DNA is TGTGCCAGCAGCCCCCTTTCCGACGAGCAGTACTTC. It codes for CASSPLSDEQYF. Full variable domain (remainder filled in from reference TRBV5-8 and TRBJ2-7): EAGVTQSPTHLIKTRGQQATLRCSPISGHTSVYWYQQALGLGLQFLLWYDEGEERNRGNFPPRFSGRQFPNYSSELNVNALELEDSALYLCASSPLSDEQYFGPGTRLTVT.

In its sample, this clone was seen once. The chain has TRBV11-1 and TRBJ2-7, with D possibly matching TRBD2 (6 bases). The CDR3 is 14 residues long. Germline V CDR1 and CDR2: SGHAT, FQDESV (reference sequence). V lost 3 bases, J lost 3 bases, and 12 bases lay in between. CDR3 in amino acids: CASSFGTGIYEQYF. CDR3 coding DNA: TGTGCCAGCAGCTTCGGGACTGGGATCTACGAGCAGTACTTC. Based on the CDR3 plus reference TRBV11-1 and TRBJ2-7, the full variable domain is EAEVAQSPRYKITEKSQAVAFWCDPISGHATLYWYRQILGQGPELLVQFQDESVVDDSQLPKDRFSAERLKGVDSTLKIQPAELGDSAMYLCASSFGTGIYEQYFGPGTRLTVT.

The CDR3 here is CASSFLAGGGDTQYF. CDR3 DNA sequence: TGTGCCAGTAGTTTCCTAGCGGGGGGAGGGGATACGCAGTATTTT. This chain joins TRBV19 and TRBJ2-3; the match to TRBD2 covers 11 bases. The germline V gene has CDR1 LNHDA and CDR2 SQIVND (reference sequence). The CDR3 spans 15 residues. V trimming: 5 bases; J trimming: 6 bases; junction bases outside the gene matches: 7.

This clone was seen once. This chain joins TRBV6-5 and TRBJ1-4; D is unclear. CDR3 size: 14 residues. V was pared by 2 bases and J by 2 bases, with 6 bases between. Per germline, CDR1 MNHEY and CDR2 SVGAGI. DNA of the CDR3: TGTGCCAGCAGTTACGGGAGCACTAATGAAAAACTGTTTTTT. This gives the protein CASSYGSTNEKLFF.

Concerning this clone: Other DNA variants within this sample encode the same CDR3. This rearrangement joins TRBV5-6 to TRBJ1-5; possible D gene TRBD1, 5 bases. CDR1 SGHDT and CDR2 YYEEEE come from the germline V gene. The CDR3 runs 13 residues. Deletions cut 4 bases from V and 5 bases from J, with 10 bases between. This chain's CDR3 is CASSLGGDQPQHF. The DNA of the CDR3 is TGTGCCAGCAGCCTCGGGGGGGATCAGCCCCAGCATTTT.

The V and J genes are TRBV27 and TRBJ2-3; TRBD2 aligns across 8 bases. Germline CDR1 reads MNHEY; CDR2 reads SMNVEV (reference sequence). J was trimmed by 6 bases and V by 2 bases; bases with no gene match: 7. CDR3 size: 15 residues. The CDR3 sequence is CASSLEGGGYDTQYF. Here the CDR3 DNA reads TGTGCCAGCAGTTTAGAAGGCGGGGGGTACGATACGCAGTATTTT.

The J gene is TRBJ2-2, the V gene TRBV30; D uncertain. Germline CDR1 reads GTSNPN; CDR2 reads SVGIG (reference sequence). The CDR3 is 13 residues long. The ends were cut back, 5 bases at V and 6 bases at J, with 13 bases in the middle. In nucleotides, the CDR3 is TGTGCCTGGGCCCATTCGGAGTCCGGGGAGCTGTTTTTT. Translation gives CAWAHSESGELFF.

V usage is TRBV29-1 and J usage is TRBJ1-2, with 7 nucleotides matching TRBD1. Germline CDR1 reads SQVTM; CDR2 reads ANQGSEA. The CDR3 is 14 residues long. J lost 0 bases, V lost 6 bases, and 7 bases had no gene match. CDR3 sequence (DNA): TGCAGCGTGGACCCACAGGGGACTAACTATGGCTACACCTTC. It specifies CSVDPQGTNYGYTF. Complete variable domain (other parts from reference TRBV29-1 and TRBJ1-2): SAVISQKPSRDICQRGTSLTIQCQVDSQVTMMFWYRQQPGQSLTLIATANQGSEATYESGFVIDKFPISRPNLTFSTLTVSNMSPEDSSIYLCSVDPQGTNYGYTFGSGTRLTVV.

This clone was counted at least ten times. The rearrangement links TRBV3-1 (or the pseudogene TRBV3-2) to TRBJ1-1; unclear D gene. Trimming stripped 4 bases from V and 5 bases from J, with 11 bases between. The CDR3 covers 13 residues. Germline CDR1 is LGHDT and CDR2 is YNNKEL (reference sequence). The CDR3 DNA reads TGTGCCAGCAGCCCCACGCTCGAGACTGAAGCTTTCTTT. It is translated as CASSPTLETEAFF.

The rearrangement joins TRBV19 to TRBJ2-2, with D perhaps matching TRBD1 (6 bases). The V end lost 5 bases, the J end lost 4 bases, and 14 bases lay between the germline ends. This CDR3 spans 15 amino acids. The germline gives CDR1 LNHDA, CDR2 SQIVND (reference sequence). In DNA form, the CDR3 reads TGTGCCAGTAGTCCCTGGACAGTTTCCACCGGGGAGCTGTTTTTT. Its translation is CASSPWTVSTGELFF.

This chain uses TRBV11-1 with TRBJ1-2; D unclear. Germline V CDR1 and CDR2: SGHAT, FQDESV (reference sequence). V lost 1 base and J 6 bases, leaving 9 bases between the germline ends. The CDR3 runs 13 residues. The CDR3 sequence is CASSLESGNGYTF. The CDR3 DNA is TGTGCCAGCAGCTTAGAGAGCGGGAATGGCTACACCTTC. Looking up the rest from reference TRBV11-1 and TRBJ1-2 gives the full variable domain: EAEVAQSPRYKITEKSQAVAFWCDPISGHATLYWYRQILGQGPELLVQFQDESVVDDSQLPKDRFSAERLKGVDSTLKIQPAELGDSAMYLCASSLESGNGYTFGSGTRLTVV.

Here the CDR3 reads CASSQMRAYPAGYTF. The CDR3 nucleotides read TGTGCCAGCAGCCAAATGCGGGCCTATCCGGCCGGCTACACCTTC. The rearrangement joins TRBV4-2 to TRBJ1-2, with D unclear. CDR1 LGHNA and CDR2 YNFKEQ come from the germline V gene. V was clipped by 2 bases and J by 8 bases, with 18 bases between them. This CDR3 has 15 amino acids.

The gene calls are TRBV3-1 (or the pseudogene TRBV3-2) and TRBJ1-5; tentatively, D is TRBD1 (5 bases). The germline gives CDR1 LGHDT, CDR2 YNNKEL (reference sequence). Trimming took off 4 bases at V and 9 bases at J, with 16 bases between the two ends. CDR3 length: 14 amino acids. CDR3 loop: CASSRQTKGWPQHF. The CDR3 nucleotides are TGTGCCAGCAGCCGACAGACAAAAGGGTGGCCCCAGCATTTT.

The chain employs TRBV6-2 or TRBV6-3 and TRBJ1-2, with D possibly being TRBD1 (6 bases). The CDR3 contains 13 residues. In germline, CDR1 is MNHEY, CDR2 SVGEGT. V shed 5 bases and J shed 7 bases, with 14 bases lying between them. CDR3 nucleotide sequence: TGTGCCAGCAGTGCGTTACAGGGATCTGGCTACACCTTC. This sequence encodes CASSALQGSGYTF.

This chain links TRBV5-1 with TRBJ1-1; 7 nucleotides align to TRBD1. Germline values: CDR1 SGHRS, CDR2 YFSETQ. This CDR3 has 17 residues. V was clipped by 0 bases and J by 0 bases; unmatched bases: 8. CDR3: CASSLASRGQMNTEAFF. CDR3 in DNA: TGCGCCAGCAGCTTGGCCTCTAGGGGACAGATGAACACTGAAGCTTTCTTT.

The rearrangement links TRBV30 to TRBJ2-5; 9 bases fit TRBD2. This CDR3 region has 13 residues. Losses at the gene ends were 8 bases for V and 0 bases for J; bases not matched to a gene: 4. The germline V gene encodes CDR1 GTSNPN and CDR2 SVGIG (reference sequence). The CDR3 nucleotides read TGTGCCCGCGGGGGGGCCTACCAAGAGACCCAGTACTTC. Encoded protein: CARGGAYQETQYF.

V is TRBV4-1 and J is TRBJ2-3, with 9 bases lining up with TRBD2. V gave up 4 bases and J gave up 1 base; unmatched junction bases: 3. The germline CDR1 and CDR2 sequences are MGHRA and YSYEKL. This CDR3 region has 15 residues. The CDR3 protein is CASSRGGAGTDTQYF. The DNA of the CDR3 is TGCGCCAGCAGCCGCGGGGGGGCCGGCACAGATACGCAGTATTTT.

The chain joins TRBV5-4 to TRBJ2-1, with 8 bases matching TRBD1. There are 16 residues in the CDR3. V trimming: 0 bases; J trimming: 4 bases; junction bases outside the gene matches: 6. Germline V CDR1 and CDR2: SGHNT, YYREEE (reference sequence). The CDR3 DNA follows: TGTGCCAGCAGCTTGGCCGGACAGGGAGGTTACAATGAGCAGTTCTTC. Its protein product is CASSLAGQGGYNEQFF. The variable domain in full, with the rest retrieved from reference TRBV5-4 and TRBJ2-1, is ETGVTQSPTHLIKTRGQQVTLRCSSQSGHNTVSWYQQALGQGPQFIFQYYREEENGRGNFPPRFSGLQFPNYSSELNVNALELDDSALYLCASSLAGQGGYNEQFFGPGTRLTVL.

The V and J genes are TRBV9 and TRBJ2-2; 7 nucleotides align to TRBD2. After removal of 3 bases from V and 0 bases from J, the junction contained 2 bases not matched to a gene. Germline V gene sequence: CDR1 SGDLS, CDR2 YYNGEE. This CDR3 is built from 15 residues. The CDR3 DNA sequence: TGTGCCAGCAGCGGCGGGGGAACGAACACCGGGGAGCTGTTTTTT. This sequence encodes CASSGGGTNTGELFF.

In nucleotides, the CDR3 is TGTGCCATCAGGCACGGGGGCACTGAAGCTTTCTTT. This gives the protein CAIRHGGTEAFF. The chain employs TRBV10-3 and TRBJ1-1; D is perhaps TRBD1 (5 bases). Germline V gene data show CDR1 as ENHRY and CDR2 as SYGVKD. The V end lost 6 bases, the J end lost 4 bases, and 9 bases lay between the germline ends. The CDR3 is 12 amino acids.

The V call is TRBV2, the J call TRBJ1-2; the D is unclear. CDR3 size: 16 residues. Looked up from germline, CDR1 is SNHLY and CDR2 is FYNNEI. Trimming left V 3 bases short and J 3 bases short, with 17 bases between. Here the CDR3 DNA reads TGTGCCAGCAGTGACCCTCCGGCGGACTTCTACTATGGCTACACCTTC. Its protein is CASSDPPADFYYGYTF. Full variable domain (rest looked up from reference TRBV2 and TRBJ1-2): EPEVTQTPSHQVTQMGQEVILRCVPISNHLYFYWYRQILGQKVEFLVSFYNNEISEKSEIFDDQFSVERPDGSNFTLKIRSTKLEDSAMYFCASSDPPADFYYGYTFGSGTRLTVV.

The chain employs TRBV25-1 and TRBJ1-5, with D perhaps TRBD1 (5 bases). The ends were cut back, 3 bases at V and 7 bases at J, with 10 bases in the middle. The CDR3 covers 13 residues. Germline assignment: CDR1 MGHDK and CDR2 SYGVNS. Written as DNA, the CDR3 is TGTGCCAGCAGTGACAGGGTTGGCCAGCCCCAGCATTTT. Protein: CASSDRVGQPQHF. The entire variable domain, with the rest obtained from reference TRBV25-1 and TRBJ1-5, is as follows: EADIYQTPRYLVIGTGKKITLECSQTMGHDKMYWYQQDPGMELHLIHYSYGVNSTEKGDLSSESTVSRIRTEHFPLTLESARPSHTSQYLCASSDRVGQPQHFGDGTRLSIL.

V gene TRBV7-9 combines with J gene TRBJ2-3; 7 positions agree with TRBD2. The V segment lost 5 bases and the J segment 4 bases; nucleotides outside the gene matches: 6. The CDR3 covers 14 residues. Germline V gene sequence: CDR1 SEHNR, CDR2 FQNEAQ (reference sequence). CDR3 in amino acids: CASSLGGGADTQYF. In DNA form, the CDR3 reads TGTGCCAGCAGCCTGGGTGGGGGGGCAGATACGCAGTATTTT.

The rearrangement uses TRBV18 and TRBJ2-1; the D gene is possibly TRBD1 (6 bases). Germline V gene data show CDR1 as KGHSH and CDR2 as LQKENI. The ends were cut back, 3 bases at V and 7 bases at J, with 16 bases in the middle. CDR3 size: 15 residues. CDR3 in amino acids: CASSPLGTPQNEQFF. In DNA, the CDR3 is TGTGCCAGCTCACCCCTCGGGACACCCCAGAATGAGCAGTTCTTC. Full variable domain (missing parts from reference TRBV18 and TRBJ2-1): NAGVMQNPRHLVRRRGQEARLRCSPMKGHSHVYWYRQLPEEGLKFMVYLQKENIIDESGMPKERFSAEFPKEGPSILRIQQVVRGDSAAYFCASSPLGTPQNEQFFGPGTRLTVL.

The chain links TRBV30 to TRBJ1-5; D possibly corresponds to TRBD1 (5 bases). Germline CDR1 GTSNPN, CDR2 SVGIG (reference sequence). There are 15 residues in the CDR3. V lost 0 bases, J lost 0 bases, and 9 bases lay in between. The CDR3 nucleotides read TGTGCCTGGAGTGTTTCAGGGTTTAGCAATCAGCCCCAGCATTTT. Translation gives CAWSVSGFSNQPQHF.